This T cell receptor beta chain came from a study of shared clonotypes between healthy human individuals. TCRdb keeps only in-frame clones here, not all; method: immunoSEQ multiplex PCR. In the table there are some 2,000,000 clones, about 95% of which are singletons. Selected positively for CCR7 and CD45RO-negative, naive CD8 cells excluded terminally differentiated effector memory CD45RA+ cells. The TCR originated in a man between 18 and 29 years old in good health. The specimen was naive CD8+ T cells sorted from blood.

The CDR3 nucleotides are TGTGCCAGCGACCCCCGATTAGGGGAAGGTCAGCCCCAGCATTTT. Its protein product is CASDPRLGEGQPQHF. The genes are TRBV7-8 and TRBJ1-5; the D gene is possibly TRBD1 (5 bases). From germline, CDR1 is SGHVS and CDR2 FQNEAQ. The V gene lost 8 bases and the J gene lost 6 bases, with 20 bases spanning the gap. The CDR3 consists of 15 residues.